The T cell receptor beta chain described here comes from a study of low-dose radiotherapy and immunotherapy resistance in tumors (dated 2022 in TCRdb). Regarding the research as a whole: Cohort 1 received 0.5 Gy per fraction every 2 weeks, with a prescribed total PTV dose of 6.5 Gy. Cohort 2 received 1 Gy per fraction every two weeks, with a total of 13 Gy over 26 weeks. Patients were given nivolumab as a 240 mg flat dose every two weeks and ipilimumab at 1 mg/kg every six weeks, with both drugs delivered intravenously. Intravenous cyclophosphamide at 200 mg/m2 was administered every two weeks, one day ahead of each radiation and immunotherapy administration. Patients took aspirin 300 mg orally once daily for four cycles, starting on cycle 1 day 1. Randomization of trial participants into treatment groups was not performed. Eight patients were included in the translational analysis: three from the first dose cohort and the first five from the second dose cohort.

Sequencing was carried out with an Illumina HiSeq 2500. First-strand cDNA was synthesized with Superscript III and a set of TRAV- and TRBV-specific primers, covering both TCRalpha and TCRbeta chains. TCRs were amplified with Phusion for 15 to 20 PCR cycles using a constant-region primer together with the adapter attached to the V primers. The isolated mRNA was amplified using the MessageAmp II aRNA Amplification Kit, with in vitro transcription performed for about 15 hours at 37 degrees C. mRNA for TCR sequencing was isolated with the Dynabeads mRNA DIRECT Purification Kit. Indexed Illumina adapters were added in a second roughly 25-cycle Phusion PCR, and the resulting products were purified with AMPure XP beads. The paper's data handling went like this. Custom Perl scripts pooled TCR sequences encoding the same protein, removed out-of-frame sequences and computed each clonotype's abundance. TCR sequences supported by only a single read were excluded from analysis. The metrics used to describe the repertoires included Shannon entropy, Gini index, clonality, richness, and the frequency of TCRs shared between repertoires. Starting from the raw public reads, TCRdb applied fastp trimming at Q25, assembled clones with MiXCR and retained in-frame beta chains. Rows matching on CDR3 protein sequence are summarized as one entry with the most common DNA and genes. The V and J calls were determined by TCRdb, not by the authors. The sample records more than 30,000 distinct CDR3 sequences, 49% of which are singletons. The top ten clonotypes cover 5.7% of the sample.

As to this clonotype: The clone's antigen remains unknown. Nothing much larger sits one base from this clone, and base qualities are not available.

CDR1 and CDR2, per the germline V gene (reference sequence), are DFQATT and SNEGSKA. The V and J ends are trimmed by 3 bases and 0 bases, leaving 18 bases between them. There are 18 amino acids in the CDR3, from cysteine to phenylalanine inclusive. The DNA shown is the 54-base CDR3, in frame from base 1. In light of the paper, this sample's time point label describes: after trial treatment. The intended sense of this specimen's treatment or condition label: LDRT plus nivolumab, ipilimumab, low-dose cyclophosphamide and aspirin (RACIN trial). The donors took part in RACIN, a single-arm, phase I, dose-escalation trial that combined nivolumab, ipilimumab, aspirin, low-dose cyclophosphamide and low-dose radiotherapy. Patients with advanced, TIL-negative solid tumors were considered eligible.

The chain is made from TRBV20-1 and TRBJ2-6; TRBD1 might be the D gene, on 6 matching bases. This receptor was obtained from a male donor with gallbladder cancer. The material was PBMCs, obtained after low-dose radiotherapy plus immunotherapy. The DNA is TGCAGTGCTAGGGCGGCACGGACAGTTAGCTCTGGGGCCAACGTCCTGACTTTC. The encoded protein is CSARAARTVSSGANVLTF.